A single T cell receptor beta chain is shown here with its context. Its target is not known. The conserved closing phenylalanine or tryptophan is absent in this CDR3, likely reflecting a read error. This CDR3 spans 12 amino acids. Trimming stripped 6 bases from V and 4 bases from J, with 9 bases between. Germline V gene sequence: CDR1 MGHDK, CDR2 SYGVNS. This entry comes from a study of breast tumors, draining lymph nodes, adjacent tissues. Points from the study as a whole: Tumor repertoires ranked between lymph nodes and nontumor tissue in diversity, with V and J gene preferences. Tumor and nontumor repertoires were significantly more similar in luminal-like than in basal-like breast cancer. Findings are consistent with lymph node origin and intratumoral expansion of most tumor T cells.

Using its own MiXCR run on the multiplex PCR reads, TCRdb lists one record per CDR3 protein. The top ten hold about 4.5% of the sample, which has 170,000 or so distinct CDR3 sequences, roughly 30% seen once. The lymph nodes were axillary draining lymph nodes from breast cancer patients. The rearrangement joins TRBV25-1 to TRBJ1-2; D is ambiguous. The receptor was derived from a female donor with breast cancer. Some clones in this sample may be carry-over from other donors' samples. The specimen sequenced was axillary lymph node tissue. The CDR3 nucleotides read TGTGCCAGCAGCGCCGGGAGCTATGGCTACACCTCC. Amino acid sequence: CASSAGSYGYTS.